This T cell receptor beta chain comes out of a study of T cells expressing NK-cell markers. From its re-call of the 5' RACE reads, TCRdb lists each CDR3 protein once, without DNA. The sample table includes fewer than 550,000 distinct CDR3 sequences. CDR3 size: 13 residues. The chain couples TRBV12-3 or TRBV12-4 to TRBJ2-5; the TCRdb D gene call, TRBD2, has no DNA to confirm it. The sequenced material came from blood T cells: a sorted CD56 or NKG2C T cell subset, CD4+ or CD8+ T cells, or bulk PBMC T cells (not recorded which). This clonotype was obtained from a woman aged 45-65 years in good health. CDR3 region: CASSLTRWETQYF.